Following are 24 T cell receptor beta chains from one sample sequenced in a study of sequential checkpoint blockade in melanoma. The data were produced by immunoSEQ multiplex PCR, yet TCRdb's version contains in-frame clones alone and is incomplete. Here the sample spans tens of thousands of clones, around four fifths being singletons. This sample's treatment: randomized to nivolumab then ipilimumab (arm A) or the reverse (arm B). The sample consisted of CD8+ T cells sorted from blood (inferred from file names), taken from a patient given nivolumab and ipilimumab in sequence. Source of these receptors: a human donor with melanoma.

The V call is TRBV19, the J call TRBJ2-7; 9 bases map to TRBD2. V shed 1 base and J 4 bases; nucleotides not matched to a gene: 8. The CDR3 runs 16 residues. CDR1 and CDR2 from the germline V gene are LNHDA and SQIVND (reference sequence). In DNA, the CDR3 is TGTGCCAGTAGTATAGGCGTCGGGACTAGCATTTACGAGCAGTACTTC. It encodes CASSIGVGTSIYEQYF.

The V call is TRBV4-1, the J call TRBJ1-2, with 9 nucleotides matching TRBD1. CDR1 and CDR2 (germline): MGHRA, YSYEKL. With V trimmed by 3 bases and J by 4 bases, 9 bases remained unmatched. The CDR3 sequence is 16 residues long. The chain's CDR3 is CASSQAPQGAGYGYTF. CDR3 coding DNA: TGCGCCAGCAGCCAGGCCCCACAGGGGGCCGGCTATGGCTACACCTTC.

The chain couples TRBV27 to TRBJ2-3; no clear D. The germline V and J ends were trimmed by 7 bases and 4 bases, with 15 bases remaining between them. CDR1 and CDR2 (germline): MNHEY, SMNVEV (reference sequence). The CDR3 extends over 14 amino acids. As DNA, the CDR3 is TGTGCCAGCACCTACCTAGAGACCCCAGATACGCAGTATTTT. It is translated as CASTYLETPDTQYF.

V usage is TRBV27 and J usage is TRBJ2-1; 8 nucleotides align to TRBD2. Germline V gene lookup returns CDR1 MNHEY and CDR2 SMNVEV (reference sequence). The CDR3 runs 15 residues. Losses at the gene ends were 5 bases for V and 0 bases for J; bases not matched to a gene: 3. The CDR3 region has the DNA TGTGCCAGCAGTAGCGGGAGCCACTCCTACAATGAGCAGTTCTTC. Protein sequence: CASSSGSHSYNEQFF.

The chain combines TRBV6-4 with TRBJ2-1, with 7 bases that match TRBD1. Germline V gives CDR1 MRHNA, CDR2 SNTAGT. This CDR3 comprises 17 residues. Germline trimming cut 0 bases from V and 1 base from J; bases unmatched to any gene: 6. CDR3 nucleotides: TGTGCCAGCAGTGACTCGAATGAGGGGGCATCCTACAATGAGCAGTTCTTC. Amino acids: CASSDSNEGASYNEQFF.

This clone has more than one count but fewer than ten. This chain connects TRBV18 to TRBJ2-7; 7 bases line up with TRBD1. CDR3 length: 14 amino acids. The V segment lost 1 base and the J segment 4 bases; nucleotides outside the gene matches: 4. Per the germline V gene, CDR1 is KGHSH and CDR2 is LQKENI. The chain's CDR3 is CASSPRTGVYEQYF. CDR3 in DNA: TGTGCCAGCTCACCACGAACAGGGGTTTACGAGCAGTACTTC.

This clone was observed a single time. The CDR3 reads CASSNFEEMGEQFF. The DNA of the CDR3 is TGTGCCAGTAGTAACTTTGAGGAGATGGGTGAGCAGTTCTTC. This chain connects TRBV19 to TRBJ2-1; no definite D call. From germline, CDR1 is LNHDA and CDR2 SQIVND (reference sequence). V was trimmed by 4 bases and J by 9 bases, leaving 16 bases between them. The CDR3 has 14 amino acids.

V gene TRBV5-1 combines with J gene TRBJ2-7; no clear D. V was cut by 4 bases and J by 2 bases, with 13 bases left in between. CDR3 length: 14 amino acids. The germline gives CDR1 SGHRS, CDR2 YFSETQ. As DNA, the CDR3 is TGCGCCAGCAGCCACCCCGACAATCCCTACGAGCAGTACTTC. It yields the protein CASSHPDNPYEQYF.

There are a few counts of this clone. The J gene is TRBJ2-7, the V gene TRBV6-1, with D possibly matching TRBD1 (6 bases). The CDR3 is 15 residues long. The germline CDR1 and CDR2 sequences are MNHNS and SASEGT. The V end was cut by 7 bases, the J end by 0 bases, with 16 bases between. CDR3 sequence: CASTSDRASSYEQYF. Here the CDR3 DNA reads TGTGCCAGCACTTCGGACAGAGCCTCCTCCTACGAGCAGTACTTC.

This clone was counted between two and nine times. The rearrangement uses TRBV7-9 and TRBJ1-1, with 7 bases matching TRBD1. V lost 3 bases and J lost 11; bases outside the gene matches: 6. The CDR3 contains 12 residues. Germline values: CDR1 SEHNR, CDR2 FQNEAQ (reference sequence). This chain's CDR3 is CASSFTGVVAFF. CDR3 in DNA: TGTGCCAGCAGCTTCACAGGGGTTGTGGCTTTCTTT.

The J gene is TRBJ2-1, the V gene TRBV15; 8 bases agree with TRBD1. The J segment lost 6 bases and the V segment lost 3 bases, leaving 16 bases of the junction unmatched. There are 18 residues in the CDR3. The V gene's germline CDR1 is LNHNV and CDR2 YYDKDF (reference sequence). In DNA form, the CDR3 reads TGTGCCACCAGCAGGGAACCGGGACAGGCCCTTTTTGGCAATGAGCAGTTCTTC. Protein product: CATSREPGQALFGNEQFF.

The chain links TRBV4-1 to TRBJ2-7; 7 nucleotides match TRBD1. In germline, CDR1 is MGHRA, CDR2 YSYEKL. The trim removed 0 bases at V and 2 bases at J, leaving 7 bases unmatched. This CDR3 has 16 residues. CDR3: CASSQDLGGQTYEQYF. For the CDR3, the DNA is TGCGCCAGCAGCCAAGATTTAGGGGGACAGACCTACGAGCAGTACTTC.

This rearrangement joins TRBV5-1 to TRBJ2-7; D is ambiguous. This CDR3 has 14 amino acids. With 0 bases removed from V and 0 bases from J, the gap between germline ends came to 7 bases. CDR1 SGHRS and CDR2 YFSETQ come from the germline V gene. CDR3 bases: TGCGCCAGCAGCTTGGGCACTTTCTCCTACGAGCAGTACTTC. This translates into CASSLGTFSYEQYF.

The chain carries TRBV7-8 and TRBJ2-7; weak D call: TRBD1 (6 bases). Germline V gene sequence: CDR1 SGHVS, CDR2 FQNEAQ. CDR3 length equals 12 residues. Trimming removed 5 bases at V and 6 bases at J, with 11 bases between. The chain's CDR3 is CASSPDSPEQYF. CDR3 nucleotides: TGTGCCAGCAGCCCGGACAGTCCCGAGCAGTACTTC.

Written as DNA, the CDR3 is TGTGCCAGCAGCCCGCGGGGAGGGGGCTACGAGCAGTACTTC. It encodes CASSPRGGGYEQYF. This rearrangement joins TRBV9 to TRBJ2-7; D might be TRBD2 (7 bases). The CDR3 runs to 14 residues. Deletions cut 4 bases from V and 3 bases from J, with 14 bases between. The germline gives CDR1 SGDLS, CDR2 YYNGEE.

The V gene is TRBV27, the J gene TRBJ2-5, with a possible D match to TRBD2 (5 bases). The J call is in doubt because the DNA end fits TRBJ2-7 better. From germline, CDR1 is MNHEY and CDR2 SMNVEV (reference sequence). The CDR3 consists of 14 residues. The CDR3 DNA is TGTGCCAGCAGTCCCGGCGGGCCCAACTACGAGCAGTACTTC. Encoded protein: CASSPGGPNYEQYF.

The V gene is TRBV5-6, the J gene TRBJ2-7, with D maybe TRBD2 (5 bases). Germline V gene sequence: CDR1 SGHDT, CDR2 YYEEEE. V lost 5 bases to trimming and J lost 1 base, with 13 bases between them. CDR3 length: 14 amino acids. In DNA form, the CDR3 reads TGTGCCAGCAGTTACGGAGGTTCTTCCTACGAGCAGTACTTC. This encodes CASSYGGSSYEQYF. Full variable domain (outside the CDR3, taken from reference TRBV5-6 and TRBJ2-7): DAGVTQSPTHLIKTRGQQVTLRCSPKSGHDTVSWYQQALGQGPQFIFQYYEEEERQRGNFPDRFSGHQFPNYSSELNVNALLLGDSALYLCASSYGGSSYEQYFGPGTRLTVT.

The chain employs TRBV29-1 and TRBJ1-2, with TRBD1 as a possible D gene (6 bases). The ends were cut back, 4 bases at V and 7 bases at J, with 10 bases in the middle. Germline CDR1 is SQVTM and CDR2 is ANQGSEA. This CDR3 is 11 amino acids long. The CDR3 DNA reads as TGCAGCGTTGGCAGGGGTACTGGCTACACCTTC. Translation: CSVGRGTGYTF.

The sample holds a few counts of this clone. The chain uses TRBV6-6 and TRBJ2-2, with 7 bases fitting TRBD1. With V trimmed by 6 bases and J by 6 bases, 4 bases remained unmatched. The germline V gene encodes CDR1 MNHNY and CDR2 SVGAGI (reference sequence). CDR3 size: 13 residues. The CDR3 here is CASSGTAAGELFF. Written as DNA, the CDR3 is TGTGCCAGCAGCGGGACAGCAGCCGGGGAGCTGTTTTTT.

The V gene is TRBV4-1, the J gene TRBJ1-3, with 9 bases identical to TRBD1. This CDR3 spans 14 amino acids. V was clipped by 5 bases and J by 9 bases; unmatched bases: 8. Germline CDR1 MGHRA, CDR2 YSYEKL. In DNA, the CDR3 is TGCGCCAGCAGCTCACAGGGGGCGTATAGCACCATATATTTT. It translates to CASSSQGAYSTIYF.

The chain links TRBV5-1 to TRBJ2-2; tentative D call: TRBD2 (6 bases). The CDR3 contains 16 residues. Germline V gene lookup returns CDR1 SGHRS and CDR2 YFSETQ. V lost 7 bases to trimming and J lost 0 bases, with 16 bases between them. For the CDR3, the DNA is TGCGCCAGCGCGGCTGAGGGACTCTCGAACACCGGGGAGCTGTTTTTT. Translating gives CASAAEGLSNTGELFF.

The chain carries TRBV19 and TRBJ2-1; TRBD2 might be the D (5 bases). This CDR3 is built from 15 residues. CDR1 is LNHDA and CDR2 is SQIVND in the germline V gene (reference sequence). V was cut by 4 bases and J by 0 bases, with 10 bases left in between. CDR3 DNA sequence: TGTGCCAGTAGTAGGGAGACCAGCTCCTACAATGAGCAGTTCTTC. Amino acids: CASSRETSSYNEQFF. Supplemented by reference TRBV19 and TRBJ2-1, the full variable domain reads DGGITQSPKYLFRKEGQNVTLSCEQNLNHDAMYWYRQDPGQGLRLIYYSQIVNDFQKGDIAEGYSVSREKKESFPLTVTSAQKNPTAFYLCASSRETSSYNEQFFGPGTRLTVL.

The chain combines TRBV28 with TRBJ2-7; TRBD2 agrees at 7 bases. The CDR3 contains 15 residues. With V trimmed by 6 bases and J by 4 bases, 12 bases remained unmatched. The germline V gene has CDR1 MDHEN and CDR2 SYDVKM. CDR3 protein: CASSGSDWGGYEQYF. In nucleotides, the CDR3 is TGTGCCAGCAGCGGTTCCGATTGGGGAGGGTACGAGCAGTACTTC.

The chain combines TRBV27 with TRBJ2-7, with TRBD1 matching 8 bases. This CDR3 region has 16 residues. Trimming removed 5 bases from V and 0 bases from J; junction bases left unmatched: 9. Germline CDR1 reads MNHEY; CDR2 reads SMNVEV (reference sequence). The CDR3 spells CASSQTGEQSSYEQYF. CDR3 sequence (DNA): TGTGCCAGCAGTCAGACAGGGGAGCAGAGCTCCTACGAGCAGTACTTC.